Listed below are T cell receptor beta chains from one sample, sequenced in a study of OX40 agonist ivuxolimab in advanced cancers. Here immunoSEQ multiplex PCR was the method, and the copy in TCRdb shows in-frame clones only, minus some. This sample has about 76,000 clones; around 86% occur once, and the top ten carry around 2.5%. This material consisted of CD4+ or CD8+ T cells sorted from blood, taken in a trial of the OX40 agonist ivuxolimab. These receptor sequences come from an adult with an advanced solid tumor such as melanoma, head and neck, liver or kidney cancer. The CDR3 runs from the conserved cysteine through the conserved F or W. D genes are given only for firm matches. The listing skips clone size in some rows; elsewhere it reads once, few, many or a size class.

NA,NA,TRBJ2-5,TRBV7-2,TGTGCCAGCACCTTGGTCCGGGAGACCCAGTACTTC,CASTLVRETQYF
NA,few,TRBJ1-6,TRBV19,TGTGCCAGGGAAGGTCCAGGGGAGAATTCACCCCTCCACTTT,CAREGPGENSPLHF
NA,NA,TRBJ1-3,TRBV5-1,TGCGCCAGCAGCTTGGCGGTGGGCAGCCCCGGAAACACCATATATTTT,CASSLAVGSPGNTIYF
NA,once,TRBJ1-2,TRBV18,TGTGCCAGCTCATCTCGGGGTATGGAGCCGGGCGGCTACACCTTC,CASSSRGMEPGGYTF
TRBD1,NA,TRBJ2-3,TRBV5-8,TGTGCCAGCGACAGGGGTGCAGATACGCAGTATTTT,CASDRGADTQYF
NA,once,TRBJ1-2,TRBV5-6,TGTGCCAGCAGCTTGGACAGCGGGCCAGGAGGGAGTGACTATGGCTACACCTTC,CASSLDSGPGGSDYGYTF
TRBD1,few,TRBJ1-2,TRBV20-1,TGCAGTGCTGGGGACAGGGAACACACCTTC,CSAGDREHTF
NA,NA,TRBJ2-1,TRBV5-4,TGTGCCAGCAGCACAGACAGTGGAGGGTGGAATGAGCAGTTCTTC,CASSTDSGGWNEQFF
NA,NA,TRBJ1-1,TRBV29-1,TGCAGCGTTGTTGGTAAAATGGCGGGCACTGAAGCTTTCTTT,CSVVGKMAGTEAFF
NA,NA,TRBJ1-1,TRBV2,TGTGCCACCATCGCCCCTAGGGGCATCGCTGAAGCTTTCTTT,CATIAPRGIAEAFF
TRBD1,NA,TRBJ1-1,TRBV7-8,TGTGCCAGCAGCCCTCGTATTGGGGACAGGGCATTGTTTGCTTTCTTT,CASSPRIGDRALFAFF